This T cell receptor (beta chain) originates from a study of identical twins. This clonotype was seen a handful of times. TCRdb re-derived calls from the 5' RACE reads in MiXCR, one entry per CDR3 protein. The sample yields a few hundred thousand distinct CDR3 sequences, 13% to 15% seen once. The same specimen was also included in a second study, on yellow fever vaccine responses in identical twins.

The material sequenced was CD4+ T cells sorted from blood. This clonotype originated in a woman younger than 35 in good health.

The CDR3 coding sequence is TGTGCCAGTTCTTTCGGAGCCGGGGGTGGCTACACCTTC. Translation gives CASSFGAGGGYTF. V is TRBV6-1 and J is TRBJ1-2, with a weak D call TRBD1 (5 bases). The CDR3 has 13 amino acids. V lost 9 bases, J lost 7 bases, and 18 bases lay in between. Germline V gene lookup returns CDR1 MNHNS and CDR2 SASEGT.